These 13 T cell receptor beta chains were sequenced from one sample in a study of T cells in tuberculosis. Profiling relied on immunoSEQ multiplex PCR, and the TCRdb table lists in-frame clones only, not all of them. The data show some 40,000 clones, with about 96% seen just once and about 3.8% held by the top ten. The specimen was PBMCs. All receptors derive from a donor between 10 and 35 years old with latent tuberculosis or without tuberculosis infection.

The V gene is TRBV2, the J gene TRBJ1-2, with 9 bases aligning to TRBD1. The V and J ends lost 7 bases and 8 bases, in that order; junction bases with no gene match: 11. The CDR3 has 14 amino acids. Germline-derived CDR1 and CDR2 are SNHLY and FYNNEI. For the CDR3, the DNA is TGTGCCAGCAAGAACCAGGGACAGGGAAGAGGCTACACCTTC. Translating gives CASKNQGQGRGYTF.

The rearrangement links TRBV2 to TRBJ2-5; D is uncertain. V was shortened by 8 bases and J by 5 bases, with 9 bases between the two germline ends. Germline loops: CDR1 SNHLY, CDR2 FYNNEI. The CDR3 consists of 11 residues. The CDR3 loop reads CASCGSETQYF. The CDR3 DNA reads TGTGCCAGCTGTGGTTCTGAGACCCAGTACTTC.

This sequence joins TRBV2 and TRBJ2-7, with D possibly being TRBD1 (5 bases). Germline CDR1 is SNHLY and CDR2 is FYNNEI. Trimming took 6 bases from V and 0 from J, leaving 12 bases between them. CDR3 length equals 14 residues. CDR3 loop: CASSLQASSYEQYF. The CDR3, as DNA: TGTGCCAGCAGCCTACAGGCGAGCTCCTACGAGCAGTACTTC.

The chain combines TRBV12-5 with TRBJ2-2; D ambiguous. V lost 6 bases and J lost 5, with 4 bases in between. Germline lookup yields CDR1 LGHNT and CDR2 FRNRAP. CDR3 length: 11 residues. CDR3 sequence reads: CASGRTGELFF. As DNA, the CDR3 is TGTGCTAGTGGCCGGACCGGGGAGCTGTTTTTT.

A single count supports this clone. The chain combines TRBV11-2 with TRBJ2-7; D ambiguous. Between the trimmed V and J ends, which lost 5 bases and 0 bases, there was a span of 20 bases. Germline loops: CDR1 SGHAT, CDR2 FQNNGV. The CDR3 spans 17 residues. CDR3 in amino acids: CASSDLRLRNSSYEQYF. CDR3 nucleotides: TGTGCCAGCAGCGACCTTAGACTGCGGAATAGCTCCTACGAGCAGTACTTC.

The chain joins TRBV19 to TRBJ1-2; no clear D. The CDR3 contains 16 residues. The germline V gene has CDR1 LNHDA and CDR2 SQIVND (reference sequence). V was shortened by 0 bases and J by 2 bases, with 13 bases between the two germline ends. The CDR3: CASSIDPLWRNYGYTF. The CDR3 DNA follows: TGTGCCAGTAGTATAGACCCTCTCTGGCGGAACTATGGCTACACCTTC.

The chain is built from TRBV30 and TRBJ1-2; D gene uncertain. Germline CDR1 and CDR2: GTSNPN and SVGIG (reference sequence). The CDR3 loop spans 15 amino acids. V lost 0 bases and J lost 8, with 19 bases in between. The CDR3 region is CAWSVRRTPSNGYTF. Here the CDR3 DNA reads TGTGCCTGGAGTGTACGTCGGACTCCCTCGAACGGCTACACCTTC.

V and J are TRBV5-8 and TRBJ2-7; possible D gene TRBD1, 5 bases. Germline CDR1 is SGHTS and CDR2 is YDEGEE. The CDR3 sequence is 15 residues long. The V gene lost 0 bases and the J gene lost 6 bases, with 16 bases spanning the gap. The CDR3 is CASSLGGRPVREQYF. DNA for the CDR3: TGTGCCAGCAGCTTGGGGGGCAGGCCTGTACGCGAGCAGTACTTC.

V usage is TRBV5-1 and J usage is TRBJ2-2; D unresolved. Germline loops: CDR1 SGHRS, CDR2 YFSETQ. The ends were cut back, 4 bases at V and 3 bases at J, with 4 bases in the middle. The CDR3 is made up of 12 amino acids. CDR3: CASSPDTGELFF. The CDR3 nucleotides read TGCGCCAGCAGCCCGGACACCGGGGAGCTGTTTTTT.

The V gene is TRBV9, the J gene TRBJ1-2, with TRBD1 as a possible D gene (6 bases). Trimming cost V 2 bases and J 8 bases, with 22 bases left between them. This CDR3 is 16 amino acids long. The germline V gene encodes CDR1 SGDLS and CDR2 YYNGEE. CDR3 DNA: TGTGCCAGCAGCGTCACACCCCTACAGGGATGGGAAGGCTACACCTTC. Residues: CASSVTPLQGWEGYTF.

This chain links TRBV19 with TRBJ2-2; 7 positions match TRBD1. The CDR3 has 15 amino acids. Germline CDR1 LNHDA, CDR2 SQIVND (reference sequence). V gave up 4 bases and J gave up 6 bases; unmatched junction bases: 8. CDR3 residues: CASSTSSTGSGELFF. CDR3 in DNA: TGTGCCAGTAGTACGTCCTCGACAGGGTCCGGGGAGCTGTTTTTT.

The chain has TRBV4-1 and TRBJ1-2; TRBD1 is a possible D gene (6 bases). Germline V gives CDR1 MGHRA, CDR2 YSYEKL. V gave up 2 bases and J gave up 4 bases, with 14 bases separating them. The CDR3 consists of 15 residues. The CDR3 protein is CASSQLWTAIYGYTF. In DNA, the CDR3 is TGCGCCAGCAGCCAACTCTGGACAGCTATCTATGGCTACACCTTC.

The CDR3 here is CASSLAVCCGTRGREQYF. For the CDR3, the DNA is TGTGCCAGCAGCTTAGCGGTTTGTTGTGGGACAAGGGGTCGCGAGCAGTACTTC. The chain is built from TRBV13 and TRBJ2-7; maybe TRBD1 (6 bases). This CDR3 has 18 amino acids. V lost 1 base, J lost 6 bases, and 25 bases lay in between. Germline V CDR1 and CDR2: PRHDT, FYEKMQ (reference sequence).